Below, 8 T cell receptor beta chains from the same sample are listed, as sequenced in a study of blood T cell repertoires in COVID-19. Assay: immunoSEQ multiplex PCR; the TCRdb copy retains only in-frame clones and omits some. The table shows a few hundred thousand clones, with 70% to 90% occurring only once. Material for sequencing was peripheral blood. All receptors come from a woman aged 40 to 50 who had recovered from COVID-19.

This chain connects TRBV5-4 to TRBJ2-2, with 8 bases identical to TRBD2. V shed 0 bases, J shed 6 bases, and the junction held 19 bases outside the gene matches. This CDR3 is built from 20 residues. Per the germline V gene, CDR1 is SGHNT and CDR2 is YYREEE (reference sequence). The CDR3 DNA reads as TGTGCCAGCAGCTTGGGGCTAGCGGGCACCGGGTTCCTCGGGGCCGGGGAGCTGTTTTTT. Its protein is CASSLGLAGTGFLGAGELFF.

This clone came up once. The V gene is TRBV7-9, the J gene TRBJ2-1; D might be TRBD1 (6 bases). V shed 5 bases and J shed 5 bases, with 7 bases lying between them. Looked up from germline, CDR1 is SEHNR and CDR2 is FQNEAQ (reference sequence). CDR3 length: 12 amino acids. The CDR3 loop is CASSKGDNEQFF. The CDR3 nucleotides read TGTGCCAGCAGCAAGGGGGACAATGAGCAGTTCTTC.

This clone occurred once. The rearrangement links TRBV18 to TRBJ1-6, with D possibly matching TRBD1 (5 bases). CDR1 KGHSH and CDR2 LQKENI come from the germline V gene. There are 16 residues in the CDR3. V was clipped by 3 bases and J by 7 bases, with 16 bases between them. CDR3: CASSPFGGNGNSPLHF. CDR3 DNA sequence: TGTGCCAGCTCACCCTTCGGGGGTAACGGCAATTCACCCCTCCACTTT.

This clone was found a few times. The rearrangement uses TRBV10-2 and TRBJ2-2; a possible D gene is TRBD1 (5 bases). Trimming took off 7 bases at V and 7 bases at J, with 13 bases between the two ends. This CDR3 has 13 amino acids. The germline gives CDR1 WSHSY, CDR2 SAAADI. The DNA for the CDR3 is TGCGCCAGCATCCCAGGGTGGAGCGGGGAGCTGTTTTTT. Encoded protein: CASIPGWSGELFF.

The J gene is TRBJ2-3, the V gene TRBV29-1; TRBD2 might be the D (6 bases). V shed 4 bases and J shed 0 bases, with 14 bases lying between them. The germline CDR1 and CDR2 sequences are SQVTM and ANQGSEA. CDR3 size: 15 residues. As DNA, the CDR3 is TGCAGCGTTGGGCGGGGACCTGCTAGCACAGATACGCAGTATTTT. It is translated as CSVGRGPASTDTQYF.

This clone showed up just once. This chain links TRBV29-1 with TRBJ2-3; 13 nucleotides line up with TRBD2. Losses at the gene ends were 7 bases for V and 4 bases for J; bases not matched to a gene: 8. There are 15 residues in the CDR3. CDR1 and CDR2 from the germline V gene are SQVTM and ANQGSEA. As DNA, the CDR3 is TGCAGCGCCCGGACTAGCGGGAGTATCGCAGATACGCAGTATTTT. The encoded protein is CSARTSGSIADTQYF.

The V call is TRBV19, the J call TRBJ2-1, with a possible D match to TRBD2 (6 bases). Trimming stripped 5 bases from V and 0 bases from J, with 11 bases between. The CDR3 is 15 residues long. CDR1 LNHDA and CDR2 SQIVND come from the germline V gene (reference sequence). This chain's CDR3 is CASSERASSYNEQFF. In nucleotides, the CDR3 is TGTGCCAGTAGTGAGCGGGCAAGCTCCTACAATGAGCAGTTCTTC.

The chain employs TRBV4-3 and TRBJ2-1; D perhaps matches TRBD2 (6 bases). This CDR3 spans 16 amino acids. The germline gives CDR1 LGHNA, CDR2 YSLEER. V lost 0 bases, J lost 4 bases, and 13 bases lay in between. The CDR3 nucleotides read TGCGCCAGCAGCCAAGAAGGGCGGGGTTCGTACAATGAGCAGTTCTTC. Protein: CASSQEGRGSYNEQFF.